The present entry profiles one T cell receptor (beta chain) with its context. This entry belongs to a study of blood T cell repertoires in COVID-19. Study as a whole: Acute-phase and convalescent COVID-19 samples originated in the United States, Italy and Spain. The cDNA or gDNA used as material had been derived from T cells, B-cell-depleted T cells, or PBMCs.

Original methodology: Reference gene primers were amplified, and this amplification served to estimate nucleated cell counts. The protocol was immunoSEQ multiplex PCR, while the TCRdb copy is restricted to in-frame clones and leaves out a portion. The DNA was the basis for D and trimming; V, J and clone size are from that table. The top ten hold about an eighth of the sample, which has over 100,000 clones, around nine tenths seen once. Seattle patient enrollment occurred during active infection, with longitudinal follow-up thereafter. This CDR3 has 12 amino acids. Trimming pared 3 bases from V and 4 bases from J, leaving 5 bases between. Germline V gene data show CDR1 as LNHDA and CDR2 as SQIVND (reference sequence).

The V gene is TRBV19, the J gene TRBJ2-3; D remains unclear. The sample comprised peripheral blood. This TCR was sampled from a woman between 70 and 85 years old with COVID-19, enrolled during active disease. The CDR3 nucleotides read TGTGCCAGTAGTATCGCGGCAGATACGCAGTATTTT. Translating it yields CASSIAADTQYF.